This is a list of T cell receptor beta chains from one sample in a study of response to subunit inactivated influenza vaccine. TCRdb reprocessed the RT-PCR reads with MiXCR, giving one entry per CDR3 protein. There are hundreds of thousands of distinct CDR3 sequences in the sample; 15% to 20% occur only once, and about a tenth lies in the top ten. Sequencing was performed on PBMCs from blood, taken around 5 days after vaccination. Source of these receptors: a man between 50 and 59 years old who received an inactivated influenza vaccine. The CDR3 runs from the conserved cysteine through the conserved F or W. D genes are given only for firm matches. The size entry is marked missing in some rows and otherwise reads once, few, many or a size class.

v_gene: TRBV24-1; d_gene: .; abundance: .; j_gene: TRBJ2-1; CDR3nt: TGTGCCACCAGCCGGGACAAGGCTACAGGCAATGAGCAGTTCTTC; CDR3aa: CATSRDKATGNEQFF
v_gene: TRBV7-9; d_gene: .; abundance: .; j_gene: TRBJ2-1; CDR3nt: TGTGCCAGCAGCCCCGGGACCCATGAGCAGTTCTTC; CDR3aa: CASSPGTHEQFF
v_gene: TRBV20-1; d_gene: .; abundance: few; j_gene: TRBJ1-2; CDR3nt: TGCAGTGCTAGAGGGGTCCGGGGGCCGGGCTATGGCTACACCTTC; CDR3aa: CSARGVRGPGYGYTF
v_gene: TRBV28; d_gene: TRBD2; abundance: .; j_gene: TRBJ2-7; CDR3nt: TGTGCCAGCAGAGGTCTAGCGGGAGCTTTGTACGAGCAGTACTTC; CDR3aa: CASRGLAGALYEQYF
v_gene: TRBV24-1; d_gene: .; abundance: once; j_gene: TRBJ2-2; CDR3nt: TGTGCCACCAGTCCTGCAGGGGCTAACACCGGGGAGCTGTTTTTT; CDR3aa: CATSPAGANTGELFF
v_gene: TRBV11-2; d_gene: .; abundance: .; j_gene: TRBJ2-5; CDR3nt: TGTGCCAGCAGCTTAGGGTATGAGGAGACCCAGTACTTC; CDR3aa: CASSLGYEETQYF
v_gene: TRBV28; d_gene: TRBD1; abundance: .; j_gene: TRBJ2-7; CDR3nt: TGTGCCAGCAGGACAGGGTTCAAGCGGTACGAGCAGTACTTC; CDR3aa: CASRTGFKRYEQYF
v_gene: TRBV18; d_gene: .; abundance: .; j_gene: TRBJ2-7; CDR3nt: TGTGCCAGCTCACCGGCGGACTTTCGCTCCTACGAGCAGTACTTC; CDR3aa: CASSPADFRSYEQYF
v_gene: TRBV4-2; d_gene: .; abundance: many; j_gene: TRBJ1-2; CDR3nt: TGTGCCAGCAGCCGGGACACAGCTAACTATGGCTACACCTTC; CDR3aa: CASSRDTANYGYTF
v_gene: TRBV27; d_gene: TRBD1; abundance: few; j_gene: TRBJ2-3; CDR3nt: TGTGCCACCAGGGGACAGGTGGTACGAACAGATACGCAGTATTTT; CDR3aa: CATRGQVVRTDTQYF
v_gene: TRBV6-5; d_gene: .; abundance: .; j_gene: TRBJ1-2; CDR3nt: TGTGCCAGCAGTTACTCGTTGGGGTCCGGTGGCTACACCTTC; CDR3aa: CASSYSLGSGGYTF
v_gene: TRBV27; d_gene: .; abundance: .; j_gene: TRBJ2-4; CDR3nt: TGTGCCAGCAGTTTATTGGACAGAGGCATTCAGTACTTC; CDR3aa: CASSLLDRGIQYF
v_gene: TRBV12-3/TRBV12-4; d_gene: TRBD2; abundance: .; j_gene: TRBJ2-3; CDR3nt: TGTGCCAGCAGATTAGCGGGAGGGTTCAGGGCAGATACGCAGTATTTT; CDR3aa: CASRLAGGFRADTQYF
v_gene: TRBV20-1; d_gene: TRBD1; abundance: .; j_gene: TRBJ2-7; CDR3nt: TGCAGTGCTGAGGACAGGGGGCTTGGCGAGCAGTACTTC; CDR3aa: CSAEDRGLGEQYF
v_gene: TRBV20-1; d_gene: .; abundance: few; j_gene: TRBJ2-7; CDR3nt: TGCAGTGCTCTTCAAAGCTCCTACGAGCAGTACTTC; CDR3aa: CSALQSSYEQYF
v_gene: TRBV6-2/TRBV6-3; d_gene: TRBD1; abundance: .; j_gene: TRBJ2-1; CDR3nt: TGTGCCAGCACCCTTTGGACAGGGATGGATGAGCAGTTCTTC; CDR3aa: CASTLWTGMDEQFF
v_gene: TRBV6-2/TRBV6-3; d_gene: TRBD2; abundance: .; j_gene: TRBJ2-1; CDR3nt: TGTGCCAGCAGTTACGGGGGGGAACTATCCTACAATGAGCAGTTCTTC; CDR3aa: CASSYGGELSYNEQFF
v_gene: TRBV6-2/TRBV6-3; d_gene: .; abundance: .; j_gene: TRBJ2-7; CDR3nt: TGTGCCAGCAGAAGAAGACCGATTCCGTACGAGCAGTACTTC; CDR3aa: CASRRRPIPYEQYF
v_gene: TRBV20-1; d_gene: .; abundance: .; j_gene: TRBJ1-1; CDR3nt: TGCAGTGCTAGGGGTGGGGGGGCCTTTCAAGCTTTCTTT; CDR3aa: CSARGGGAFQAFF
v_gene: TRBV6-1; d_gene: TRBD2; abundance: .; j_gene: TRBJ2-6; CDR3nt: TGTGCCAGCAGCGGGAGGGACTCTGGGGCCAACGTCCTGACTTTC; CDR3aa: CASSGRDSGANVLTF
v_gene: TRBV20-1; d_gene: .; abundance: many; j_gene: TRBJ2-7; CDR3nt: TGCAGTGCTCTCAGAGATGAGTACGAGCAGTACTTC; CDR3aa: CSALRDEYEQYF
v_gene: TRBV11-2; d_gene: .; abundance: few; j_gene: TRBJ2-1; CDR3nt: TGTGCCAGCACCCGGTTTGGAGTAGCGAGCAATGAGCAGTTCTTC; CDR3aa: CASTRFGVASNEQFF
v_gene: TRBV20-1; d_gene: .; abundance: few; j_gene: TRBJ2-1; CDR3nt: TGCAGTGCCGAGAGGGGGAATCCCAATGAGCAGTTCTTC; CDR3aa: CSAERGNPNEQFF
v_gene: TRBV20-1; d_gene: TRBD1; abundance: few; j_gene: TRBJ1-2; CDR3nt: TGCAGTGCTGGACAGGGGGCGGATGGCTACACCTTC; CDR3aa: CSAGQGADGYTF
v_gene: TRBV7-9; d_gene: .; abundance: .; j_gene: TRBJ1-6; CDR3nt: TGTGCCAGCAGCCCAAATACAGCTCCCCTCCACTTT; CDR3aa: CASSPNTAPLHF
v_gene: TRBV6-2/TRBV6-3; d_gene: .; abundance: few; j_gene: TRBJ2-7; CDR3nt: TGTGCCAGCAGTTACTCGGGAACAGGGAATTGGGACGAGCAGTACTTC; CDR3aa: CASSYSGTGNWDEQYF
v_gene: TRBV20-1; d_gene: TRBD2; abundance: .; j_gene: TRBJ2-2; CDR3nt: TGCAGTGCAGGGCTAGCGGGGGCCTCCGGGGAGCTGTTTTTT; CDR3aa: CSAGLAGASGELFF
v_gene: TRBV28; d_gene: .; abundance: many; j_gene: TRBJ2-2; CDR3nt: TGTGCCAGCAGCATCTTAGGGAACACCGGGGAGCTGTTTTTT; CDR3aa: CASSILGNTGELFF
v_gene: TRBV5-1; d_gene: TRBD2; abundance: .; j_gene: TRBJ2-2; CDR3nt: TGCGCCAGCAGCTGGGGGGGGTCGAACACCGGGGAGCTGTTTTTT; CDR3aa: CASSWGGSNTGELFF
v_gene: TRBV12-3/TRBV12-4; d_gene: TRBD1; abundance: many; j_gene: TRBJ1-2; CDR3nt: TGTGCCAGCAGTCCACAGGGGTATGGCTACACCTTC; CDR3aa: CASSPQGYGYTF
v_gene: TRBV3-1; d_gene: .; abundance: .; j_gene: TRBJ2-7; CDR3nt: TGTGCCAGCAGGGCCTGGGCCGGGAGCTCCTACGAGCAGTACTTC; CDR3aa: CASRAWAGSSYEQYF
v_gene: TRBV20-1; d_gene: TRBD2; abundance: many; j_gene: TRBJ2-3; CDR3nt: TGCAGTGCTAGTGGTCTAGCGGGAGTGGGCACAGATACGCAGTATTTT; CDR3aa: CSASGLAGVGTDTQYF
v_gene: TRBV3-1; d_gene: .; abundance: many; j_gene: TRBJ1-5; CDR3nt: TGTGCCAGCAGCCCCTCTTGGGGGGCGGGCAATCAGCCCCAGCATTTT; CDR3aa: CASSPSWGAGNQPQHF
v_gene: TRBV7-2; d_gene: TRBD1; abundance: .; j_gene: TRBJ2-2; CDR3nt: TGTGCCAGCAGCCTAGACAGGGGCCTCGGGGCCGGGGAGCTGTTTTTT; CDR3aa: CASSLDRGLGAGELFF
v_gene: TRBV12-3/TRBV12-4; d_gene: .; abundance: few; j_gene: TRBJ2-5; CDR3nt: TGTGCCAGCAGTTTCCTAGGGGCCGGGGAGACCCAGTACTTC; CDR3aa: CASSFLGAGETQYF
v_gene: TRBV5-1; d_gene: .; abundance: .; j_gene: TRBJ2-1; CDR3nt: TGCGCCAGCAGCTTGGGGCTGGGAATCTCCTACAATGAGCAGTTCTTC; CDR3aa: CASSLGLGISYNEQFF
v_gene: TRBV12-3/TRBV12-4; d_gene: TRBD1; abundance: few; j_gene: TRBJ1-1; CDR3nt: TGTGCCAGCAGGACAGGGGCGGGGGGCACTGAAGCTTTCTTT; CDR3aa: CASRTGAGGTEAFF
v_gene: TRBV5-1; d_gene: TRBD2; abundance: few; j_gene: TRBJ2-3; CDR3nt: TGCGCCAGCAGCGGGGGACTAGCCCCTGGGACAGATACGCAGTATTTT; CDR3aa: CASSGGLAPGTDTQYF
v_gene: TRBV3-1; d_gene: .; abundance: .; j_gene: TRBJ2-1; CDR3nt: TGTGCCAGCAGCCAAGGGAGACAATCCGATGAGCAGTTCTTC; CDR3aa: CASSQGRQSDEQFF
v_gene: TRBV29-1; d_gene: .; abundance: few; j_gene: TRBJ1-5; CDR3nt: TGCAGCGTTGTAACAGGCGAACAGCTCAGGCCCCAGCATTTT; CDR3aa: CSVVTGEQLRPQHF
v_gene: TRBV12-3/TRBV12-4; d_gene: .; abundance: .; j_gene: TRBJ1-1; CDR3nt: TGTGCCAGCAGTACGGCGGGAATGCACACTGAAGCTTTCTTT; CDR3aa: CASSTAGMHTEAFF
v_gene: TRBV7-2; d_gene: .; abundance: few; j_gene: TRBJ2-3; CDR3nt: TGTGCCAGCAGCATCCAGGGGCCTAGCACAGATACGCAGTATTTT; CDR3aa: CASSIQGPSTDTQYF
v_gene: TRBV7-2; d_gene: .; abundance: many; j_gene: TRBJ2-1; CDR3nt: TGTGCCAGCAGCTTCGAAGGCAGCGCTGCTCAGTTCTTC; CDR3aa: CASSFEGSAAQFF
v_gene: TRBV5-1; d_gene: .; abundance: many; j_gene: TRBJ2-5; CDR3nt: TGTGCCAGCAGCTTAGGGGGCCAAGAGACCCAGTACTTC; CDR3aa: CASSLGGQETQYF
v_gene: TRBV15; d_gene: .; abundance: .; j_gene: TRBJ2-7; CDR3nt: TGTGCCACCAGCAGAGACCCAAGCTCCTACGAGCAGTACTTC; CDR3aa: CATSRDPSSYEQYF
v_gene: TRBV12-3/TRBV12-4; d_gene: TRBD2; abundance: many; j_gene: TRBJ2-5; CDR3nt: TGTGCCAGCAGGACTAGCGGTCAAGAGACCCAGTACTTC; CDR3aa: CASRTSGQETQYF
v_gene: TRBV11-2; d_gene: .; abundance: few; j_gene: TRBJ2-1; CDR3nt: TGTGCCAGCACCAAGTCAGTGGGGGCAAACTACAATGAGCAGTTCTTC; CDR3aa: CASTKSVGANYNEQFF
v_gene: TRBV7-2; d_gene: .; abundance: many; j_gene: TRBJ1-2; CDR3nt: TGTGCCAGCACCGGGTCGATTAACTATGGCTACACCTTC; CDR3aa: CASTGSINYGYTF
v_gene: TRBV4-3; d_gene: .; abundance: .; j_gene: TRBJ1-5; CDR3nt: TGCGCCAGCAGCCAAGATTTCGCCAGGAATCAGCCCCAGCATTTT; CDR3aa: CASSQDFARNQPQHF
v_gene: TRBV25-1; d_gene: .; abundance: few; j_gene: TRBJ2-1; CDR3nt: TGTGCCAGCAGAGGACAGGGAGGGAGTGAGCAGTTCTTC; CDR3aa: CASRGQGGSEQFF
v_gene: TRBV20-1; d_gene: TRBD1; abundance: .; j_gene: TRBJ2-1; CDR3nt: TGCAGTGCCCAAAACCGGGACAGGGGCTATGAGCAGTTCTTC; CDR3aa: CSAQNRDRGYEQFF
v_gene: TRBV21-1; d_gene: .; abundance: .; j_gene: TRBJ2-1; CDR3nt: TGTGCCAGCAGCAAAACCATAACTGAGAATGAGCAGTTCTTC; CDR3aa: CASSKTITENEQFF
v_gene: TRBV29-1; d_gene: .; abundance: many; j_gene: TRBJ1-2; CDR3nt: TGCAGCGCCGCCCAAAGGGGGAACTATGGCTACACCTTC; CDR3aa: CSAAQRGNYGYTF
v_gene: TRBV18; d_gene: .; abundance: .; j_gene: TRBJ2-1; CDR3nt: TGTGCCAGCTCACCAGGGAACATAGGCTACAATGAGCAGTTCTTC; CDR3aa: CASSPGNIGYNEQFF
v_gene: TRBV6-1; d_gene: TRBD2; abundance: .; j_gene: TRBJ2-1; CDR3nt: TGTGCCAGCTCTGCGGGACTAGCGGTCGACAGCTCCTACAATGAGCAGTTCTTC; CDR3aa: CASSAGLAVDSSYNEQFF